These 20 T cell receptor beta chains were sequenced from one sample in a study of T cell responses to AZD1222 COVID-19 vaccine. Sequencing was performed with immunoSEQ multiplex PCR; in TCRdb, only in-frame clones are kept and a portion is missing. The sample includes 200,000 or so clones, about 90% seen only once; the top ten take 2.5% to 3%. Source: peripheral blood, taken on day 0 of MenACWY control vaccination. These receptors were collected from an adult in good health.

The CDR3 region has the DNA TGTGCCAGCAGCCAAGGTCCTAGCGGTCAAGAGACCCAGTACTTC. As protein: CASSQGPSGQETQYF. V and J are TRBV3-1 (or the pseudogene TRBV3-2) and TRBJ2-5; TRBD2 matches 7 bases. J gave up 2 bases and V 1 base, and 4 bases lay outside the gene matches. In germline, CDR1 is LGHDT, CDR2 YNNKEL (reference sequence). The CDR3 covers 15 residues.

This clone was detected only once. The chain carries TRBV2 and TRBJ1-2; 7 bases map to TRBD1. CDR1 and CDR2 from the germline V gene are SNHLY and FYNNEI. This CDR3 is 14 amino acids long. J gave up 4 bases and V 5 bases, and 7 bases lay outside the gene matches. DNA of the CDR3: TGTGCCAGCAGTACGACAGGGTTTGGCTATGGCTACACCTTC. Its protein is CASSTTGFGYGYTF. The full variable domain, completed using reference TRBV2 and TRBJ1-2, is EPEVTQTPSHQVTQMGQEVILRCVPISNHLYFYWYRQILGQKVEFLVSFYNNEISEKSEIFDDQFSVERPDGSNFTLKIRSTKLEDSAMYFCASSTTGFGYGYTFGSGTRLTVV.

This clone was seen just once. The rearrangement uses TRBV6-2 or TRBV6-3 and TRBJ1-4; D is uncertain. The CDR3 contains 15 residues. Germline values: CDR1 MNHEY, CDR2 SVGEGT. Between the trimmed V and J ends, which lost 5 bases and 1 base, there was a span of 11 bases. CDR3 protein: CASSPGWVTNEKLFF. CDR3 nucleotides: TGTGCCAGCAGTCCAGGATGGGTAACTAATGAAAAACTGTTTTTT.

The V gene is TRBV12-3 or TRBV12-4, the J gene TRBJ2-1; D might be TRBD1 (6 bases). V was pared by 2 bases and J by 13 bases, with 15 bases between. The CDR3 has 13 amino acids. The DNA of the CDR3 is TGTGCCAGCAGTTTATTGGCAACAGGGCTTCAGTTCTTC. As protein: CASSLLATGLQFF.

The gene calls are TRBV15 and TRBJ2-1; D is unclear. Germline CDR1 LNHNV, CDR2 YYDKDF (reference sequence). V dropped 0 bases and J dropped 5 bases, with 14 bases sitting between them. The CDR3 totals 16 residues. The CDR3 spells CATSRDSPPVHNEQFF. The CDR3 nucleotides read TGTGCCACCAGCAGAGATTCGCCACCGGTTCACAATGAGCAGTTCTTC.

J is TRBJ1-2 and V is TRBV29-1; no definite D call. Trimming pared 0 bases from V and 5 bases from J, leaving 22 bases between. Germline V gene data show CDR1 as SQVTM and CDR2 as ANQGSEA. The CDR3 is made up of 17 amino acids. Here the CDR3 DNA reads TGCAGCGTTGAAGAATCGAGGTCGCGCGGACTTCAGTATGGCTACACCTTC. Translation gives CSVEESRSRGLQYGYTF. The full variable domain, in which reference TRBV29-1 and TRBJ1-2 provide the parts outside the CDR3, is SAVISQKPSRDICQRGTSLTIQCQVDSQVTMMFWYRQQPGQSLTLIATANQGSEATYESGFVIDKFPISRPNLTFSTLTVSNMSPEDSSIYLCSVEESRSRGLQYGYTFGSGTRLTVV.

The chain combines TRBV6-5 with TRBJ2-7, with 9 bases matching TRBD1. Germline trimming cut 5 bases from V and 3 bases from J; bases unmatched to any gene: 8. CDR1 is MNHEY, CDR2 SVGAGI, per germline. The length of the CDR3 is 15 residues. DNA for the CDR3: TGTGCCAGCAGTATTGACAGGGGGAACTACTACGAGCAGTACTTC. This codes for CASSIDRGNYYEQYF.

This clone was picked up many times. This sequence joins TRBV29-1 and TRBJ1-5; TRBD1 matches 7 bases. With 6 bases clipped from V and 2 bases from J, the junction kept 7 bases outside the gene matches. This CDR3 region has 14 residues. CDR1 and CDR2 from the germline V gene are SQVTM and ANQGSEA. The CDR3 spells CSVQQGYGNQPQHF. The CDR3 DNA is TGCAGCGTGCAACAGGGGTATGGCAATCAGCCCCAGCATTTT. The whole variable domain, remainder taken from reference TRBV29-1 and TRBJ1-5, is SAVISQKPSRDICQRGTSLTIQCQVDSQVTMMFWYRQQPGQSLTLIATANQGSEATYESGFVIDKFPISRPNLTFSTLTVSNMSPEDSSIYLCSVQQGYGNQPQHFGDGTRLSIL.

The chain joins TRBV9 to TRBJ1-2; tentatively, D is TRBD1 (6 bases). The CDR3 runs to 16 residues. V shed 3 bases and J shed 0 bases, with 15 bases lying between them. Germline CDR1 and CDR2: SGDLS and YYNGEE. The CDR3 nucleotides are TGTGCCAGCAGCGAAGGGGGAGCAGGGACTAACTATGGCTACACCTTC. Residues: CASSEGGAGTNYGYTF. Complete variable domain (other parts from reference TRBV9 and TRBJ1-2): DSGVTQTPKHLITATGQRVTLRCSPRSGDLSVYWYQQSLDQGLQFLIQYYNGEERAKGNILERFSAQQFPDLHSELNLSSLELGDSALYFCASSEGGAGTNYGYTFGSGTRLTVV.

The chain couples TRBV6-2 or TRBV6-3 to TRBJ2-2, with D perhaps TRBD1 (5 bases). Trimming cost V 4 bases and J 3 bases, with 9 bases left between them. Germline values: CDR1 MNHEY, CDR2 SVGEGT. The CDR3 length is 14 residues. The CDR3 is CASSLSRDTGELFF. CDR3 nucleotides: TGTGCCAGCAGTTTATCCAGGGACACCGGGGAGCTGTTTTTT.

This chain uses TRBV18 with TRBJ2-2, with D perhaps TRBD1 or TRBD2 (6 bases each). Trimming took 2 bases from V and 5 from J, leaving 18 bases between them. The CDR3 sequence is 17 residues long. Per the germline V gene, CDR1 is KGHSH and CDR2 is LQKENI. The CDR3 region is CASSPGARGRGTGELFF. As DNA, the CDR3 is TGTGCCAGCTCACCAGGCGCTCGGGGGCGCGGAACCGGGGAGCTGTTTTTT. Filled out from reference TRBV18 and TRBJ2-2, the complete variable domain reads NAGVMQNPRHLVRRRGQEARLRCSPMKGHSHVYWYRQLPEEGLKFMVYLQKENIIDESGMPKERFSAEFPKEGPSILRIQQVVRGDSAAYFCASSPGARGRGTGELFFGEGSRLTVL.

This clone was seen a handful of times. This sequence joins TRBV28 and TRBJ1-2; possibly TRBD1 for D (6 bases). Germline CDR1 MDHEN, CDR2 SYDVKM. Trimming removed 5 bases from V and 6 bases from J, with 7 bases in between. The CDR3 spans 11 residues. CDR3 loop: CASSHRDGYTF. CDR3 DNA: TGTGCCAGCAGTCACAGGGATGGCTACACCTTC.

The chain is built from TRBV28 and TRBJ1-4, with a tentative D call TRBD1 (6 bases). The V end was cut by 6 bases, the J end by 8 bases, with 16 bases between. Germline V gene sequence: CDR1 MDHEN, CDR2 SYDVKM. The length of the CDR3 is 14 residues. CDR3 residues: CASSRVGADEKLFF. CDR3 nucleotides: TGTGCCAGCAGCCGCGTGGGGGCGGACGAAAAACTGTTTTTT.

CDR3 loop: CASNLGGPNTGELFF. The CDR3 region has the DNA TGTGCCAGCAACCTCGGGGGGCCGAACACCGGGGAGCTGTTTTTT. The chain combines TRBV5-4 with TRBJ2-2; possibly TRBD2 for D (7 bases). CDR1 is SGHNT, CDR2 YYREEE, per germline (reference sequence). This CDR3 region has 15 residues. V was pared by 6 bases and J by 0 bases, with 12 bases between.

The chain uses TRBV30 and TRBJ2-1; 11 bases align to TRBD2. Trimming took 3 bases from V and 5 from J; bases not matched to a gene: 6. Germline assignment: CDR1 GTSNPN and CDR2 SVGIG (reference sequence). This CDR3 is built from 15 residues. CDR3 in amino acids: CAWSNKGLADNEQFF. The CDR3 bases are TGTGCCTGGAGCAATAAGGGACTAGCGGACAATGAGCAGTTCTTC.

The chain employs TRBV28 and TRBJ1-1, with D possibly TRBD1 on 6 matching bases. The CDR3 runs to 14 residues. V was shortened by 6 bases and J by 4 bases, with 15 bases between the two germline ends. Germline CDR1 and CDR2: MDHEN and SYDVKM. The CDR3, as DNA: TGTGCCAGCAGGAGGGGGGGGTCGGGCACTGAAGCTTTCTTT. Its translation: CASRRGGSGTEAFF. The full variable domain, its missing parts supplied by reference TRBV28 and TRBJ1-1, is DVKVTQSSRYLVKRTGEKVFLECVQDMDHENMFWYRQDPGLGLRLIYFSYDVKMKEKGDIPEGYSVSREKKERFSLILESASTNQTSMYLCASRRGGSGTEAFFGQGTRLTVV.

The rearrangement uses TRBV5-1 and TRBJ2-1; tentative D call: TRBD2 (5 bases). The CDR3 is 14 residues long. Trimming pared 0 bases from V and 6 bases from J, leaving 10 bases between. In germline, CDR1 is SGHRS, CDR2 YFSETQ. The CDR3 sequence is CASSLGSGGNEQFF. CDR3 coding DNA: TGCGCCAGCAGCTTGGGCTCAGGAGGCAATGAGCAGTTCTTC.

V and J are TRBV7-9 and TRBJ2-1, with 9 bases aligning to TRBD1. V lost 0 bases to trimming and J lost 15 bases; unmatched junction nucleotides: 3. CDR1 is SEHNR, CDR2 FQNEAQ, per germline (reference sequence). The CDR3 covers 12 residues. The CDR3: CASSLAGQGAFF. Written as DNA, the CDR3 is TGTGCCAGCAGCTTAGCGGGACAGGGAGCGTTCTTC.

The V call is TRBV30, the J call TRBJ1-1; the D gene is possibly TRBD1 (5 bases). CDR1 is GTSNPN and CDR2 is SVGIG in the germline V gene (reference sequence). This CDR3 is 16 amino acids long. V was trimmed by 2 bases and J by 6 bases, leaving 22 bases between them. The CDR3 region is CAWSRWGDGKSAEAFF. The CDR3 bases are TGTGCCTGGAGTCGCTGGGGCGATGGGAAAAGCGCTGAAGCTTTCTTT.

The rearrangement joins TRBV19 to TRBJ1-4; weak D call: TRBD1 (6 bases). V lost 9 bases, J lost 4 bases, and 15 bases lay in between. Germline lookup yields CDR1 LNHDA and CDR2 SQIVND (reference sequence). The CDR3 contains 14 residues. CDR3: CASPRGRINEKLFF. The CDR3, as DNA: TGTGCCAGCCCCAGGGGTAGGATTAATGAAAAACTGTTTTTT.